These 9 T cell receptor beta chains originate from one sample sequenced in a study of T cells in Graves' hyperthyroidism and ophthalmopathy. The investigators amplified TCR beta CDR3 regions from RNA transcripts. The HTBI set primed first-round TCR CDR3 RT-PCR. TCRdb re-called the multiplex PCR reads through MiXCR, storing one row per CDR3 protein. The repertoire has a few hundred thousand distinct CDR3 sequences, just over 14% of them found once; the top ten carry about 14%. The source material was blood. These receptors were taken from a woman between 40 and 50 years old with Graves' hyperthyroidism that later progressed to Graves' ophthalmopathy.

This clonotype showed up many times. V and J are TRBV30 and TRBJ1-3; 9 bases map to TRBD1. V lost 3 bases, J lost 4 bases, and 4 bases stayed unmatched. Germline CDR1 is GTSNPN and CDR2 is SVGIG (reference sequence). The CDR3 covers 14 residues. CDR3 DNA: TGTGCCTGGAGCAGGACAGGGGAAGGAAACACCATATATTTT. Translating it yields CAWSRTGEGNTIYF.

This clonotype occurred many times. The J gene is TRBJ2-2, the V gene TRBV19; no firm D call. The germline gives CDR1 LNHDA, CDR2 SQIVND (reference sequence). Trimming left V 5 bases short and J 7 bases short, with 11 bases between. There are 13 residues in the CDR3. The CDR3 nucleotides read TGTGCCAGTAGTCTAAGGGTCGGCGGGGAGCTGTTTTTT. The encoded protein is CASSLRVGGELFF.

This clonotype was seen ten or more times. This chain uses TRBV20-1 with TRBJ2-4; 8 bases are a match to TRBD2. The CDR3 covers 16 residues. The germline V gene encodes CDR1 DFQATT and CDR2 SNEGSKA (reference sequence). V lost 6 bases, J lost 0 bases, and 10 bases stayed unmatched. The CDR3: CSAGEAGGLAKNIQYF. CDR3 bases: TGCAGTGCCGGAGAGGCGGGGGGACTAGCCAAAAACATTCAGTACTTC.

V is TRBV20-1 and J is TRBJ2-3, with D possibly being TRBD1 or TRBD2 (6 bases each). CDR3 length: 15 residues. Germline lookup yields CDR1 DFQATT and CDR2 SNEGSKA (reference sequence). The germline V and J ends were trimmed by 2 bases and 3 bases, with 15 bases remaining between them. The CDR3 spells CSARLGGLGTDTQYF. CDR3 bases: TGCAGTGCTAGATTGGGGGGCCTAGGAACAGATACGCAGTATTTT.

Ten or more counts support this clonotype. The gene calls are TRBV6-5 and TRBJ1-1; tentative D call: TRBD1 (5 bases). This CDR3 has 15 residues. Germline V CDR1 and CDR2: MNHEY, SVGAGI. V was pared by 0 bases and J by 5 bases, with 13 bases between. In nucleotides, the CDR3 is TGTGCCAGCAGTTACTCTCGGGGGGTAGAGACTGAAGCTTTCTTT. Translated, it gives CASSYSRGVETEAFF.

Only a few counts were recorded for this clonotype. The rearrangement joins TRBV7-9 to TRBJ1-2, with TRBD1 matching 8 bases. The CDR3 length is 14 residues. CDR1 SEHNR and CDR2 FQNEAQ come from the germline V gene (reference sequence). V gave up 4 bases and J gave up 3 bases; unmatched junction bases: 4. The CDR3 DNA follows: TGTGCCAGCAGCTCAGACAGGGGCGACTATGGCTACACCTTC. The encoded protein is CASSSDRGDYGYTF.

This clonotype was seen ten or more times. V usage is TRBV20-1 and J usage is TRBJ1-1, with D unclear. The CDR3 has 15 amino acids. Germline V gene data show CDR1 as DFQATT and CDR2 as SNEGSKA (reference sequence). The CDR3: CSAPLGQPLNTEAFF. CDR3 nucleotide sequence: TGCAGCGCCCCCTTGGGCCAACCGTTGAACACTGAAGCTTTCTTT.

In regard to this clonotype: The junction and the germline gene differ at one end; a read error may be behind it. The chain employs TRBV2 and TRBJ2-5; 7 positions match TRBD2. This CDR3 contains 13 residues. Per the germline V gene, CDR1 is SNHLY and CDR2 is FYNNEI. CDR3: CASSRTRQGTQYF. The CDR3 DNA is TGCGCCAGCAGCCGGACTAGACAAGGGACCCAGTACTTC.

The gene calls are TRBV5-1 and TRBJ2-7; the D is unclear. Trimming took 0 bases from V and 7 from J, leaving 20 bases between them. The CDR3 consists of 16 residues. The germline gives CDR1 SGHRS, CDR2 YFSETQ. The CDR3 protein is CASSLGLRDPIEEQYF. Here the CDR3 DNA reads TGCGCCAGCAGCTTGGGGTTACGCGATCCGATTGAAGAGCAGTACTTC.